Listed below are T cell receptor beta chains from one sample, sequenced in a study of cytomegalovirus exposure and HLA in healthy donors. The method was immunoSEQ multiplex PCR; TCRdb's version includes in-frame clones alone and lacks a portion of them. The data contain about 130,000 clones, roughly 88% of them seen just once; the ten biggest clones take up under 2%. Sequenced sample: PBMCs. These receptors all stem from a boy younger than 18 in good health and CMV-seronegative. Each CDR3 is given with its conserved first and last residue. A D gene is named only where the DNA matches it firmly.

cdr3_length: 15; d_call: TRBD2; j_call: TRBJ2-1; v_call: TRBV19; cdr3_nt: TGTGCCAGTAGGAACCAGCGGGATCCTTACAATGAGCAGTTCTTC; cdr3_aa: CASRNQRDPYNEQFF
cdr3_length: 17; d_call: NA; j_call: TRBJ2-1; v_call: TRBV7-9; cdr3_nt: TGTGCCAGCAGCCTCGGGGGAGAAAACGGTATTTACAATGAGCAGTTCTTC; cdr3_aa: CASSLGGENGIYNEQFF
cdr3_length: 13; d_call: TRBD1; j_call: TRBJ1-2; v_call: TRBV5-6; cdr3_nt: TGTGCCAGCAGCCCGGACAGGGATCGTGGCTACACCTTC; cdr3_aa: CASSPDRDRGYTF
cdr3_length: 15; d_call: NA; j_call: TRBJ2-7; v_call: TRBV6-5; cdr3_nt: TGTGCCAGCAGTTACGGGCCACCGATTGATTACGAGCAGTACTTC; cdr3_aa: CASSYGPPIDYEQYF
cdr3_length: 16; d_call: TRBD2; j_call: TRBJ2-5; v_call: TRBV7-6; cdr3_nt: TGTGCCAGCAGCTCTGGGACTAGCGGGGTAAAAGAGACCCAGTACTTC; cdr3_aa: CASSSGTSGVKETQYF
cdr3_length: 15; d_call: NA; j_call: TRBJ1-4; v_call: TRBV2; cdr3_nt: TGTGCCAGCAGTGAAGCTTCACAGTTTAATGAAAAACTGTTTTTT; cdr3_aa: CASSEASQFNEKLFF
cdr3_length: 13; d_call: NA; j_call: TRBJ1-1; v_call: TRBV30; cdr3_nt: TGTGCCTGGAGTGGAGGGCTTGTCTCTGAAGCTTTCTTT; cdr3_aa: CAWSGGLVSEAFF
cdr3_length: 15; d_call: TRBD2; j_call: TRBJ2-3; v_call: TRBV5-1; cdr3_nt: TGCGCCAGCAGGGCGGGGGGTCCTAGCACAGATACGCAGTATTTT; cdr3_aa: CASRAGGPSTDTQYF
cdr3_length: 16; d_call: TRBD1; j_call: TRBJ1-5; v_call: TRBV27; cdr3_nt: TGTGCCAGCAGTTTATCACAGGGGGCCTACAATCAGCCCCAGCATTTT; cdr3_aa: CASSLSQGAYNQPQHF
cdr3_length: 13; d_call: NA; j_call: TRBJ1-1; v_call: TRBV27; cdr3_nt: TGTGCCAGCAGTTTATCCTTCTACACTGAAGCTTTCTTT; cdr3_aa: CASSLSFYTEAFF
cdr3_length: 12; d_call: NA; j_call: TRBJ2-7; v_call: TRBV30; cdr3_nt: TGTGCCTGGAGTGTACTTGACATTGAGCAGTACTTC; cdr3_aa: CAWSVLDIEQYF